This TCR beta chain was obtained from a study of T cells in Graves' hyperthyroidism and ophthalmopathy. Germline assignment: CDR1 MNHEY and CDR2 SMNVEV (reference sequence). This CDR3 contains 12 residues. Amplification of TCR beta CDR3 regions was performed using RNA transcripts as template. TCR CDR3 regions were first amplified by RT-PCR with HTBI primers. MiXCR was run by TCRdb on the multiplex PCR reads, yielding one entry per CDR3 protein. The sample holds 600,000 to 650,000 distinct CDR3 sequences, 20% to 25% seen once. The chain combines TRBV27 with TRBJ1-1; D unresolved. Sequences were obtained from blood. The TCR was taken from a man under 40 with Graves' ophthalmopathy. CDR3 residues: CVTQDGIAEAFF. As DNA, the CDR3 is TGTGTCACTCAGGACGGAATCGCTGAAGCTTTCTTT.